The T cell receptor (beta chain) described here comes from a study of T cells in Graves' hyperthyroidism and ophthalmopathy. This clonotype has at least ten counts. V lost 1 base and J 2 bases, leaving 14 bases between the germline ends. This CDR3 is built from 16 residues. Germline V gives CDR1 LGHDT, CDR2 YNNKEL (reference sequence). Amplified TCR beta CDR3 regions derived from RNA transcripts. The HTBI primer set drove a first-round RT-PCR of the TCR CDR3. Each CDR3 protein gets one entry after TCRdb re-called the multiplex PCR reads with MiXCR. The sample has approximately 400,000 distinct CDR3 sequences; approximately 14% are singletons.

The sample consisted of blood. The TCR sequence derives from a woman between 18 and 29 years old with Graves' hyperthyroidism. The chain couples TRBV3-1 to TRBJ2-5, with D maybe TRBD2 (7 bases). This CDR3 is CASSQVYGGPQETQYF. In DNA, the CDR3 is TGTGCCAGCAGCCAAGTTTACGGGGGGCCACAAGAGACCCAGTACTTC.